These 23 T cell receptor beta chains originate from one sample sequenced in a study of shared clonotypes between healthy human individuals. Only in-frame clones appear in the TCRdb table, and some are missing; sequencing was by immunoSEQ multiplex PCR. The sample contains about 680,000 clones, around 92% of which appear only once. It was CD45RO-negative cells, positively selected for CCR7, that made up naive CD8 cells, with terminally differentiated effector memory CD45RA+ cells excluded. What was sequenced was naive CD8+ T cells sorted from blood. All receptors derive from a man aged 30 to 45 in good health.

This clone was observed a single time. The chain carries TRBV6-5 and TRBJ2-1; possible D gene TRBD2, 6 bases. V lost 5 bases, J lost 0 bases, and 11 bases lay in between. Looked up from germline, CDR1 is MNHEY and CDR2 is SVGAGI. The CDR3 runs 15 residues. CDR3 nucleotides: TGTGCCAGCAGTCTAGCGAGTAGCTCCTACAATGAGCAGTTCTTC. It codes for CASSLASSSYNEQFF.

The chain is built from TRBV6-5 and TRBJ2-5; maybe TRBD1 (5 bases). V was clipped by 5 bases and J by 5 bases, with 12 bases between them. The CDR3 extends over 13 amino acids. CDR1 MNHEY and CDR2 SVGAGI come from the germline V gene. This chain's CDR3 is CASSVRVHETQYF. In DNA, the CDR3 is TGTGCCAGCAGTGTCAGGGTCCACGAGACCCAGTACTTC.

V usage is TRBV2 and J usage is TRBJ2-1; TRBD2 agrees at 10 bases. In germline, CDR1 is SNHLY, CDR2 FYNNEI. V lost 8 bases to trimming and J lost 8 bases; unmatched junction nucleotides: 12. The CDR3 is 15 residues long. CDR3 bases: TGTGCCAGCCCCGAGGGACTAGCGAGGGGGGATGAGCAGTTCTTC. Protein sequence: CASPEGLARGDEQFF.

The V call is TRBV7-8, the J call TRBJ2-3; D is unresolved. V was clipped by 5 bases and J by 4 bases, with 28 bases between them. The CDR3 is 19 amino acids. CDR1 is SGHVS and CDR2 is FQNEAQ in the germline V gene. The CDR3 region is CASSPPLAIGSISADTQYF. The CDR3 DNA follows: TGTGCCAGCAGCCCCCCCCTGGCAATTGGTTCCATCAGCGCAGATACGCAGTATTTT.

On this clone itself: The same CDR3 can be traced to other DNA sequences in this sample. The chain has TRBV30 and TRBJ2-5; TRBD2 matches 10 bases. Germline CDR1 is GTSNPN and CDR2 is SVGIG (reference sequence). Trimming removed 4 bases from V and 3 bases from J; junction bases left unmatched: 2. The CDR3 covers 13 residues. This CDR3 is CAWNLAGEETQYF. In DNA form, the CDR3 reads TGTGCCTGGAACCTAGCGGGGGAAGAGACCCAGTACTTC.

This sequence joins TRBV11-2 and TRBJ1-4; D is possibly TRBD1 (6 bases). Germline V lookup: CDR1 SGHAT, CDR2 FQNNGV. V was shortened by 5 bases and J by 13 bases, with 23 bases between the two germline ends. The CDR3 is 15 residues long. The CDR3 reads CASSHTGSRGPLLFF. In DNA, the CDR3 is TGTGCCAGCAGCCATACAGGGTCGAGGGGTCCTTTACTGTTTTTT.

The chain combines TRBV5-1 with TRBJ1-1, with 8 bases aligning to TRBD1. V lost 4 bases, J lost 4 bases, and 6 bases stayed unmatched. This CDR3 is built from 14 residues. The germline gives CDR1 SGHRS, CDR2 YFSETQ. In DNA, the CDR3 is TGCGCCAGCAGCACCGGACAGGGTGCCACTGAAGCTTTCTTT. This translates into CASSTGQGATEAFF.

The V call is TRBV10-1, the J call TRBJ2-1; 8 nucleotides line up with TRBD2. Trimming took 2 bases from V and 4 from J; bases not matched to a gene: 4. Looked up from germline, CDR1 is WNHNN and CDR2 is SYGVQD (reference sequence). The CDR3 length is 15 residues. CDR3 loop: CASSEEREFYNEQFF. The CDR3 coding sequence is TGCGCCAGCAGTGAGGAGCGGGAGTTTTACAATGAGCAGTTCTTC.

The CDR3 DNA sequence: TGCGCCAGCAGCCAAGTTAGCGGGAGGGGCTCCTACAATGAGCAGTTCTTC. Translating it yields CASSQVSGRGSYNEQFF. The genes are TRBV4-1 and TRBJ2-1; 11 bases are a match to TRBD2. The V gene end was trimmed by 1 base and the J gene end by 0 bases; junction bases not matched to a gene: 2. CDR3 length equals 17 residues. The germline V gene encodes CDR1 MGHRA and CDR2 YSYEKL.

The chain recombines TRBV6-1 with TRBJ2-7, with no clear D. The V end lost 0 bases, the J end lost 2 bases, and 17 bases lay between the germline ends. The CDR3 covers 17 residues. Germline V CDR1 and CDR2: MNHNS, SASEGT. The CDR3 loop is CASSEALSGLGTYEQYF. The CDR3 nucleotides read TGTGCCAGCAGTGAAGCGCTGTCTGGGCTAGGAACCTACGAGCAGTACTTC.

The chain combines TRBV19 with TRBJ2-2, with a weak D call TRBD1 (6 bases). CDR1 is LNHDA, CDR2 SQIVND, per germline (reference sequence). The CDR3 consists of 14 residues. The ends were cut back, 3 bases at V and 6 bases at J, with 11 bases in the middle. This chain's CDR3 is CASSILGASGELFF. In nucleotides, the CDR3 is TGTGCCAGTAGTATTTTGGGGGCATCCGGGGAGCTGTTTTTT.

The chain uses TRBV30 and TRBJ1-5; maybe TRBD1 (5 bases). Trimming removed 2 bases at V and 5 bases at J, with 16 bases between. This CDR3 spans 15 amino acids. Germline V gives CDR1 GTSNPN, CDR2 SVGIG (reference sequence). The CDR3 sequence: CAWSMGVSLDQPQHF. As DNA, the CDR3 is TGTGCCTGGAGTATGGGGGTCTCACTTGATCAGCCCCAGCATTTT.

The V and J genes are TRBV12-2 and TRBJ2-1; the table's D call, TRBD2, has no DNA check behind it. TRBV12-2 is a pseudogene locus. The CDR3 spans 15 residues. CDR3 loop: CASRHRPSSGRIWFF. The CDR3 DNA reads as TGTGCAAGTCGCCATAGGCCCTCTAGCGGGAGAATCTGGTTCTTC.

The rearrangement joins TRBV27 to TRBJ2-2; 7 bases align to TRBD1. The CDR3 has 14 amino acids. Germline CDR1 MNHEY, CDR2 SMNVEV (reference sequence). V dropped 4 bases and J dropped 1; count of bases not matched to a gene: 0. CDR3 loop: CASSWTGNTGELFF. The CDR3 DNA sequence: TGTGCCAGCAGTTGGACAGGGAACACCGGGGAGCTGTTTTTT.

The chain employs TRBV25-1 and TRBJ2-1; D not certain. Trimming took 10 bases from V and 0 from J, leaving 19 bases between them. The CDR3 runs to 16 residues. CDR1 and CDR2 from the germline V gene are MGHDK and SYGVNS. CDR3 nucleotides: TGTGCCAACACAATTTTGACCCGAAGCTCCTACAATGAGCAGTTCTTC. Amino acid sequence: CANTILTRSSYNEQFF.

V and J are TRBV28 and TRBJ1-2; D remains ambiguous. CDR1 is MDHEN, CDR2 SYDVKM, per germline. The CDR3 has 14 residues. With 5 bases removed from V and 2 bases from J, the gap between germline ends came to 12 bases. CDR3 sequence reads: CASSPPEHNYGYTF. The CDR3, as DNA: TGTGCCAGCAGTCCTCCAGAACACAACTATGGCTACACCTTC.

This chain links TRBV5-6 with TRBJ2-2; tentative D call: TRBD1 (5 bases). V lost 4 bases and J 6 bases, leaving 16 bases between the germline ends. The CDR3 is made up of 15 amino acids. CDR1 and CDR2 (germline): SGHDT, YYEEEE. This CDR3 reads CASSPLDSPPGELFF. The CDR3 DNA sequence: TGTGCCAGCAGCCCATTAGACAGTCCTCCCGGGGAGCTGTTTTTT.

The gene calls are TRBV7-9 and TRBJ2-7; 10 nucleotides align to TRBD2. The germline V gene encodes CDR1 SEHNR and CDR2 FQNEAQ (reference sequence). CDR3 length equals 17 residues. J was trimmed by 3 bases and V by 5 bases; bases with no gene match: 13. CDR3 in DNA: TGTGCCAGCAGCCCGCCCACTAGCGGGACGAGGGGCTACGAGCAGTACTTC. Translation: CASSPPTSGTRGYEQYF. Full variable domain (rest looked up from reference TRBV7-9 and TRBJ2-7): DTGVSQNPRHKITKRGQNVTFRCDPISEHNRLYWYRQTLGQGPEFLTYFQNEAQLEKSRLLSDRFSAERPKGSFSTLEIQRTEQGDSAMYLCASSPPTSGTRGYEQYFGPGTRLTVT.

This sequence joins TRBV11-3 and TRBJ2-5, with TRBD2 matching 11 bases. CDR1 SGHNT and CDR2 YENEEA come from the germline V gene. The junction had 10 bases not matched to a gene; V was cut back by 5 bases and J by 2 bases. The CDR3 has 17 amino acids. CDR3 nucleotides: TGTGCCAGCAGCCCACCGACTAGCGGGATTACTCAAGAGACCCAGTACTTC. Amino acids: CASSPPTSGITQETQYF.

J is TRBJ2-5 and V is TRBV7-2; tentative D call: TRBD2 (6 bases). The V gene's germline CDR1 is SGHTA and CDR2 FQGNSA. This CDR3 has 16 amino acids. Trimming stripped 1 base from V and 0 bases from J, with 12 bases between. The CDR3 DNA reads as TGTGCCAGCAGCTTAGTAGCTAGCGCGTACCAAGAGACCCAGTACTTC. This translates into CASSLVASAYQETQYF.

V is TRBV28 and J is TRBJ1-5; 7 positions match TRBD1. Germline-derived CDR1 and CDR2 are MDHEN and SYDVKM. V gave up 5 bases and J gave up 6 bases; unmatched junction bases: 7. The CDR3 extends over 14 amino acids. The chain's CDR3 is CASSDDRAAQPQHF. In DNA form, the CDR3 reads TGTGCCAGCAGTGACGACAGGGCTGCTCAGCCCCAGCATTTT.

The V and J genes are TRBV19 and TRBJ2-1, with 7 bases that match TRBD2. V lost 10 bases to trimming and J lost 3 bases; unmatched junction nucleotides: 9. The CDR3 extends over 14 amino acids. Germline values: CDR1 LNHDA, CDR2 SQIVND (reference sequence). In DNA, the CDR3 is TGTGCCACCCAGCAGCTAGCGGACTACAATGAGCAGTTCTTC. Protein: CATQQLADYNEQFF.

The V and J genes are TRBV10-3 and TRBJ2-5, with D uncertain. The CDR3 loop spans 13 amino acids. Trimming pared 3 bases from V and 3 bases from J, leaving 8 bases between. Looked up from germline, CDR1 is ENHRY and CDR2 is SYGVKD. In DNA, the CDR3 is TGTGCCATCAGTGATATAATAGAAGAGACCCAGTACTTC. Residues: CAISDIIEETQYF.